The clone carrying this T cell receptor (beta chain) occurred a few times. The antigen is unknown. V was pared by 5 bases and J by 1 base, with 9 bases of the junction left unmatched. The CDR3 is 18 residues long. Germline assignment: CDR1 SEHNR and CDR2 FQNEAQ (reference sequence). These data belong to a study of T cells in Graves' hyperthyroidism and ophthalmopathy. Study in general: Peripheral blood was drawn at first diagnosis, prior to all treatment.

Patients having uncontrolled infection, another autoimmune disease, pregnancy or lactation were not included. About 10 ml of fresh peripheral blood supplied the PBMCs. Whole-study results and caveats: The majority of expanded thyroid clonotypes above 0.001 also appeared in blood.

What was amplified from RNA transcripts were TCR beta CDR3 regions. Carried out on the TCR CDR3, a first-round RT-PCR used the HTBI primer set. TCRdb called the multiplex PCR reads again in MiXCR, with one record for every CDR3 protein. The sample has about 640,000 distinct CDR3 sequences; less than 25% are singletons. The J gene is TRBJ2-2, the V gene TRBV7-9, with TRBD2 matching 11 bases. The sequence was collected from a man aged 25-45 years with Graves' ophthalmopathy. Material: blood. The DNA of the CDR3 is TGTGCCAGCAGCAGACGGGGACTAGCGGAGGGGAACACCGGGGAGCTGTTTTTT. Its protein is CASSRRGLAEGNTGELFF.